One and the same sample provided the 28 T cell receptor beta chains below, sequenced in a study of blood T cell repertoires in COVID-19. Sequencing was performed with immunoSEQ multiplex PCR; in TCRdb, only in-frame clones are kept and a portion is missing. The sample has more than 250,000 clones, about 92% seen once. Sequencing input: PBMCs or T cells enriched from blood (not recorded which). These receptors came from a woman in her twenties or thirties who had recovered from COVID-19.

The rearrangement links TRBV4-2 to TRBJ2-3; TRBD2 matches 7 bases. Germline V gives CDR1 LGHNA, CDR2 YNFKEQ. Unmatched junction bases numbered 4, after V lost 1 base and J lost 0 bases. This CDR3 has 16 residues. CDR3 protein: CASSQVGGISTDTQYF. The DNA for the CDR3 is TGTGCCAGCAGCCAAGTGGGGGGGATTAGCACAGATACGCAGTATTTT.

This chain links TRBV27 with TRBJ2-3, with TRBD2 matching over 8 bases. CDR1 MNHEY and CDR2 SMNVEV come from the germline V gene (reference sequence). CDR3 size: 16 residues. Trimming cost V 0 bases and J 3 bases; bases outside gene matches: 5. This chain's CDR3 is CASSLSSGVTTDTQYF. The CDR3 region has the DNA TGTGCCAGCAGTTTATCTAGCGGGGTCACGACAGATACGCAGTATTTT.

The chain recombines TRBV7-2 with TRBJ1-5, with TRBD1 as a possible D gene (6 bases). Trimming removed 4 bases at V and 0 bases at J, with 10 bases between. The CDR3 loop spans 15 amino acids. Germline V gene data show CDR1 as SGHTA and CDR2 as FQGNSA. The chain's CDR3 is CASSSDSYSNQPQHF. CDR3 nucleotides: TGTGCCAGCAGCTCGGACAGTTATAGCAATCAGCCCCAGCATTTT.

CDR3 region: CATSDLEGDQPQHF. CDR3 coding DNA: TGTGCCACCAGTGATTTGGAGGGGGACCAGCCCCAGCATTTT. The chain combines TRBV24-1 with TRBJ1-5; a possible D gene is TRBD1 (6 bases). CDR1 and CDR2 from the germline V gene are KGHDR and SFDVKD. The CDR3 covers 14 residues. The V end lost 0 bases, the J end lost 7 bases, and 9 bases lay between the germline ends.

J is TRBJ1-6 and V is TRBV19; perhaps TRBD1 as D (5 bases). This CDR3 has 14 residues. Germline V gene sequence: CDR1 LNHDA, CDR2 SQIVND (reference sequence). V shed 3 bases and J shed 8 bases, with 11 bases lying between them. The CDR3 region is CASSIGGVDSPLHF. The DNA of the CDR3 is TGTGCCAGTAGTATTGGAGGGGTGGATTCACCCCTCCACTTT.

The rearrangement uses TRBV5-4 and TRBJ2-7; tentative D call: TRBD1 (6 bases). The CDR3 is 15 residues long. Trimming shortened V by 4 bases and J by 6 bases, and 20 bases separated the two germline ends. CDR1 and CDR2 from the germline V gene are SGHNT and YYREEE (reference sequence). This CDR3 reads CASSPQQDRGVEQYF. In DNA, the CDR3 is TGTGCCAGCAGCCCCCAGCAGGACAGAGGAGTCGAGCAGTACTTC.

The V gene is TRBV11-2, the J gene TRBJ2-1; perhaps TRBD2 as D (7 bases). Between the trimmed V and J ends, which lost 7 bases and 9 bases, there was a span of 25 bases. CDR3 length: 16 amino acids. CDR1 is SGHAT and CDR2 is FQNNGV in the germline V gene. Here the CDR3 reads CASTPLWAGEGGEQFF. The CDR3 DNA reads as TGTGCCAGCACCCCGCTTTGGGCGGGAGAAGGGGGTGAGCAGTTCTTC.

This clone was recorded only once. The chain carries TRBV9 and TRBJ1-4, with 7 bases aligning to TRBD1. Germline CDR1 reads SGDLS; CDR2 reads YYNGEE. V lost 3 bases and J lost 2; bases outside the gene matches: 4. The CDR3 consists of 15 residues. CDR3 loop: CASSASQGTNEKLFF. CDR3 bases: TGTGCCAGCAGCGCTTCACAGGGGACTAATGAAAAACTGTTTTTT.

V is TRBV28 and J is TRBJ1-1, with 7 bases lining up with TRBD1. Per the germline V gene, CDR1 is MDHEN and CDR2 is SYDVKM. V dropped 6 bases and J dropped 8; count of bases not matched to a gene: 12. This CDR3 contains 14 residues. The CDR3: CASSYPGQVREAFF. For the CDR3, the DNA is TGTGCCAGCAGCTACCCCGGACAGGTCCGGGAAGCTTTCTTT.

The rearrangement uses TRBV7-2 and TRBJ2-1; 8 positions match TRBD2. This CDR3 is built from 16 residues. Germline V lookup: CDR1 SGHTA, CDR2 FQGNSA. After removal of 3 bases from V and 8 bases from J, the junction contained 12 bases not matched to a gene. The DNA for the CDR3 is TGTGCCAGCAGCTTCACGGGGAGCGGGGGTATATATGAGCAGTTCTTC. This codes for CASSFTGSGGIYEQFF.

This CDR3 is CASSQLGDQPQHF. CDR3 sequence (DNA): TGTGCCAGCAGCCAACTCGGAGATCAGCCCCAGCATTTT. The rearrangement uses TRBV3-1 (or the pseudogene TRBV3-2) and TRBJ1-5; D not certain. This CDR3 has 13 residues. The germline V gene encodes CDR1 LGHDT and CDR2 YNNKEL (reference sequence). Deletions cut 2 bases from V and 5 bases from J, with 7 bases between.

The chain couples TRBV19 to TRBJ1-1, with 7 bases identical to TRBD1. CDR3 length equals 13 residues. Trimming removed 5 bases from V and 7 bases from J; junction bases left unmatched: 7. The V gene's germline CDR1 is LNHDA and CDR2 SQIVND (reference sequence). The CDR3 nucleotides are TGTGCCAGTAGTCCGCAGGGGGACGGTGAAGCTTTCTTT. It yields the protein CASSPQGDGEAFF.

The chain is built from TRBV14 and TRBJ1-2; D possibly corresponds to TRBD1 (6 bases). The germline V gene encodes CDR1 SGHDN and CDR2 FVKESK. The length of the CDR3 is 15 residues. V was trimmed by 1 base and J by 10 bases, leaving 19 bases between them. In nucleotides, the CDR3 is TGTGCCAGCAGCCAAGTCTCGACAGGAGTAGTGGACTACACCTTC. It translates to CASSQVSTGVVDYTF.

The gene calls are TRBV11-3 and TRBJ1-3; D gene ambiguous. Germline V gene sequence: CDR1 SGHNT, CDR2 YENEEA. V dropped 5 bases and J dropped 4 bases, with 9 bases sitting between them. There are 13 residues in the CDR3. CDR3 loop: CASSREGGNTIYF. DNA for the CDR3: TGTGCCAGCAGCCGGGAAGGGGGAAACACCATATATTTT. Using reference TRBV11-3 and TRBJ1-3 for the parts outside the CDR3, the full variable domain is EAGVVQSPRYKIIEKKQPVAFWCNPISGHNTLYWYLQNLGQGPELLIRYENEEAVDDSQLPKDRFSAERLKGVDSTLKIQPAELGDSAVYLCASSREGGNTIYFGEGSWLTVV.

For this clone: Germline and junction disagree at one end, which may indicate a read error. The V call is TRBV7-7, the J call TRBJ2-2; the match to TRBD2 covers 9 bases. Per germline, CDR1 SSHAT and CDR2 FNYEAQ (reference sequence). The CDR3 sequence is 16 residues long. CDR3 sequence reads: CASSLAAGGTTGELFF. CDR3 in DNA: TGTGCTAGCAGCTTAGCGGCGGGAGGGACTACCGGGGAGCTGTTTTTT.

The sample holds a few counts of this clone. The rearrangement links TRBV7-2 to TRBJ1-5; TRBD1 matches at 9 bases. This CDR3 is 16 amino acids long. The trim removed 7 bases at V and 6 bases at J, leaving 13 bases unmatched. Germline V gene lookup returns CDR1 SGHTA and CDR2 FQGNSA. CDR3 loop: CASTLNAQGAGQPQHF. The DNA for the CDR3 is TGTGCCAGCACCCTAAATGCACAGGGGGCAGGTCAGCCCCAGCATTTT.

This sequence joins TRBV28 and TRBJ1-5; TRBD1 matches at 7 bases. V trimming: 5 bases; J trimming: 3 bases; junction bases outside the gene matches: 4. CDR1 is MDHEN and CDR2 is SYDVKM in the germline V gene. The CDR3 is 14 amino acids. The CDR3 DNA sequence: TGTGCCAGCAGTATGACAGGGTTCAATCAGCCCCAGCATTTT. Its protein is CASSMTGFNQPQHF. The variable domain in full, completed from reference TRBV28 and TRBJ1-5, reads DVKVTQSSRYLVKRTGEKVFLECVQDMDHENMFWYRQDPGLGLRLIYFSYDVKMKEKGDIPEGYSVSREKKERFSLILESASTNQTSMYLCASSMTGFNQPQHFGDGTRLSIL.

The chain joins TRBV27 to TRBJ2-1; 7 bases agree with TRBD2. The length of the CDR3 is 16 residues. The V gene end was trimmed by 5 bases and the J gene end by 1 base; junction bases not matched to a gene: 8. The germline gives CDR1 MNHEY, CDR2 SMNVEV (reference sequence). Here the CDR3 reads CASSGSGNPSYNEQFF. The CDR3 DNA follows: TGTGCCAGCAGTGGAAGCGGGAATCCTTCCTACAATGAGCAGTTCTTC.

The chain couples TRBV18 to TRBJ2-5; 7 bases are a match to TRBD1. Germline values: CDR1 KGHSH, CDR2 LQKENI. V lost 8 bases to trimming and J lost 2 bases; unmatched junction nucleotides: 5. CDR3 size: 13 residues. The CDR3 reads CASGARGQETQYF. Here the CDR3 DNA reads TGTGCCAGCGGGGCCAGGGGGCAAGAGACCCAGTACTTC.

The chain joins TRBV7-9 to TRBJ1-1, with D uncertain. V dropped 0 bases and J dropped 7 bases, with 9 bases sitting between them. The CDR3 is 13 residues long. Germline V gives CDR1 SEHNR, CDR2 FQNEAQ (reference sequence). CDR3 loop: CASSLAADNEAFF. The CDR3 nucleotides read TGTGCCAGCAGCTTAGCGGCAGACAATGAAGCTTTCTTT.

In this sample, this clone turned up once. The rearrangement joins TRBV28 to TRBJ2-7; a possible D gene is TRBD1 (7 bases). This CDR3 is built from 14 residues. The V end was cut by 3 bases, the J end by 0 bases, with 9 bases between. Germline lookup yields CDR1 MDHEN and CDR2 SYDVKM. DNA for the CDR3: TGTGCCAGCAGTTTCAGGGGGGTCTCCTACGAGCAGTACTTC. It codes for CASSFRGVSYEQYF.

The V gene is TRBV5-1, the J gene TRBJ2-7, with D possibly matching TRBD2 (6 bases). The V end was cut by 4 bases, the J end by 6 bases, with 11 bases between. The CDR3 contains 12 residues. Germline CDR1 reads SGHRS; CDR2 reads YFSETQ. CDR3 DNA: TGCGCCAGCAGCACGGACTATAGCGAGCAGTACTTC. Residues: CASSTDYSEQYF.

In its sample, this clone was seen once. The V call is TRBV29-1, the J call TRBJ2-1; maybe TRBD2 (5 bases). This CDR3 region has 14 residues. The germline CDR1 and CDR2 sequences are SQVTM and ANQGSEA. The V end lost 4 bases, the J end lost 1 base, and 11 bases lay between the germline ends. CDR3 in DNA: TGCAGCGTTGTCTGGCCGGGGTCCTACAATGAGCAGTTCTTC. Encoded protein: CSVVWPGSYNEQFF.

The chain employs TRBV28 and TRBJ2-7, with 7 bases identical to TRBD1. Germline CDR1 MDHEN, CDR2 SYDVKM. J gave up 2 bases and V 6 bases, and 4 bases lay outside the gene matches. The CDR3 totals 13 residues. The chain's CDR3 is CASRPGQTYEQYF. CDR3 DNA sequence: TGTGCCAGCAGACCGGGACAGACCTACGAGCAGTACTTC.

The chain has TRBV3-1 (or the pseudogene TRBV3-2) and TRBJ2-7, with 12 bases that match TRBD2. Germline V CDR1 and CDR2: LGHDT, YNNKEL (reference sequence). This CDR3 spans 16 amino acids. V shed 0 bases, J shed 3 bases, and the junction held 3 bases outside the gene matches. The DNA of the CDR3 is TGTGCCAGCAGCCAAGAGACTAGCGGGAGAAGCTACGAGCAGTACTTC. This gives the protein CASSQETSGRSYEQYF.

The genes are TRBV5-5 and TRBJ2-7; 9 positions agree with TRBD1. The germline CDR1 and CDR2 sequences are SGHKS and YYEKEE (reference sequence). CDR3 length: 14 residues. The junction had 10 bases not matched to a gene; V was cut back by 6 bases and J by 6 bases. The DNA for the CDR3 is TGTGCCAGCACCAGATCGGGACAGGGAGGCGAGCAGTACTTC. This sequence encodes CASTRSGQGGEQYF.

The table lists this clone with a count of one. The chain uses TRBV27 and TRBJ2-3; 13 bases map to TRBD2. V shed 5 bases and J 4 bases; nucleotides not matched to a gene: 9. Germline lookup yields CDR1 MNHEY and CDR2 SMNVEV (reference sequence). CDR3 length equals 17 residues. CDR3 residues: CASSGGLAGFVADTQYF. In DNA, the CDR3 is TGTGCCAGCAGTGGGGGACTAGCGGGATTTGTAGCAGATACGCAGTATTTT.

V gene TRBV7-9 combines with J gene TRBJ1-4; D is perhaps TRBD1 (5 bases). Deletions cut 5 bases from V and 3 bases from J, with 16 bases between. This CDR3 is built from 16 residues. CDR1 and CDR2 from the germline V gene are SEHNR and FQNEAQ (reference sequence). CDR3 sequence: CASSPISGTPNEKLFF. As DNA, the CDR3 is TGTGCCAGCAGCCCAATTTCCGGGACTCCTAATGAAAAACTGTTTTTT.